This T cell receptor beta chain is drawn from a study of T cell responses to AZD1222 COVID-19 vaccine. Study-level information: Analysis merged second doses at about 4 or about 12 weeks. Study-wide results and caveats: CD4 TCRs covered the whole spike, strongest at regions 160-218 and 743-854.

This CDR3 is 14 amino acids long. Per germline, CDR1 LGHDT and CDR2 YNNKEL (reference sequence). Trimming pared 4 bases from V and 2 bases from J, leaving 10 bases between. TCRdb's table, derived via immunoSEQ multiplex PCR, lists solely in-frame clones and lacks some. The sample carries some 150,000 clones, about 90% recorded once. Worth noting for this clone: Its antigen is undetermined.

The chain carries TRBV3-1 (or the pseudogene TRBV3-2) and TRBJ2-3; TRBD1 might be the D (5 bases). The sample here was peripheral blood, taken on day 0 of AZD1222 vaccination. The TCR was taken from an adult in good health. CDR3 in DNA: TGTGCCAGCAGCCTTTACAGGTCCACAGATACGCAGTATTTT. It yields the protein CASSLYRSTDTQYF.